This T cell receptor beta chain was sequenced for a study of beta chain features in type 1 diabetes. At the level of the study: Age, gender and cell yields were alike across patients and healthy donors.

Overall study results and limits: Insertions at VDJ junctions were less frequent in type 1 diabetes patients. These patients also deleted more nucleotides at the same junctions. People with Type 1 diabetes carried modestly yet significantly shorter TCRB CDR3s in all four CD4+ subsets. The study notes PCR might favor shorter templates equally in patients and controls.

What was sequenced were expressed TCRB transcripts, since all of the isolated RNA had been reverse transcribed. Some clones are missing from TCRdb's copy, which holds only in-frame ones; the method was immunoSEQ multiplex PCR. The repertoire holds 200,000 to 300,000 clones, with around 21% as singletons. This clone came up a few times. Its antigen is not identified. Sorted CD4+ subsets: naive, central memory, regulatory, stem cell-like memory (CD45RO/CCR7/CD25/CD127/CD95/CD27 panel). The CDR3 is 14 residues long. Per the germline V gene, CDR1 is SGHRS and CDR2 is YFSETQ. Trimming took off 7 bases at V and 0 bases at J, with 12 bases between the two ends.

Material: naive CD4+ T cells from blood. The chain is built from TRBV5-1 and TRBJ2-3; a weak D match, TRBD1 (6 bases). The source of this sequence is a woman aged 40 to 50 with type 1 diabetes. The CDR3 protein is CASGQLSSTDTQYF. As DNA, the CDR3 is TGCGCCAGCGGACAGCTTTCTAGCACAGATACGCAGTATTTT.